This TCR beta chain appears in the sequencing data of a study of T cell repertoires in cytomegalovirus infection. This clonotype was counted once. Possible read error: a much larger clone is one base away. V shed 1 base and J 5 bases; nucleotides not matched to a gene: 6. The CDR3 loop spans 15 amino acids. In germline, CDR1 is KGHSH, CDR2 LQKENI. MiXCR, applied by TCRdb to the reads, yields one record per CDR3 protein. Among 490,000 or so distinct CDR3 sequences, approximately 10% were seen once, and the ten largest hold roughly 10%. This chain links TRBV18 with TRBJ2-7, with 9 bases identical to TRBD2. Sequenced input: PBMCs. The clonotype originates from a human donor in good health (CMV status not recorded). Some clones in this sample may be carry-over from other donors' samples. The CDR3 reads CASSPLAGERNEQYF. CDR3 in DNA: TGTGCCAGCTCACCACTAGCGGGGGAGAGGAACGAGCAGTACTTC.